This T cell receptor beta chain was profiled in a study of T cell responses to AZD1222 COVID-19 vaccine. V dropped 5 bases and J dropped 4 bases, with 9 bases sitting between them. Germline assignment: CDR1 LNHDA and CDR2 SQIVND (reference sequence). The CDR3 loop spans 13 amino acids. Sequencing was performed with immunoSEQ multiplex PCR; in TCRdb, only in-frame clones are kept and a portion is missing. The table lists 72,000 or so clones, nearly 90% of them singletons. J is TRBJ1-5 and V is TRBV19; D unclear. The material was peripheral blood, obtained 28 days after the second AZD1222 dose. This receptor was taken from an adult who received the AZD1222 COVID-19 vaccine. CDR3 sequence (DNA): TGTGCCAGTAGTGGGCCAGAAAATCAGCCCCAGCATTTT. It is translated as CASSGPENQPQHF.